The clone carrying this TCR beta chain was observed at least ten times. What it recognizes is unknown. The sample originates from a study of T cell repertoires in cytomegalovirus infection. Study-level information: TCR beta signatures that were public indicated CMV infection and matching HLA type. Points from the study as a whole: HLA-C-restricted CMV clonotypes gave the most frequent clonotype in two of eight donors. Using cumulative public TCR beta family frequency, the authors identified those who carried CMV together with the relevant HLA.

Each CDR3 protein is one row after TCRdb ran MiXCR on the reads. The table shows under 95,000 distinct CDR3 sequences, with under 4.5% occurring only once. The CDR3 sequence is 14 residues long. Germline CDR1 and CDR2: MNHNS and SASEGT. V was clipped by 5 bases and J by 6 bases, with 16 bases between them. Sequenced: PBMCs. The chain employs TRBV6-1 and TRBJ1-1; D call uncertain. This sequence originates from a human donor in good health (CMV status not recorded). Some clones in this sample may be carry-over from other donors' samples. The CDR3 nucleotides are TGTGCCAGCAGTTCCCCGGATCGTCGGCCTGAAGCTTTCTTT. This encodes CASSSPDRRPEAFF.